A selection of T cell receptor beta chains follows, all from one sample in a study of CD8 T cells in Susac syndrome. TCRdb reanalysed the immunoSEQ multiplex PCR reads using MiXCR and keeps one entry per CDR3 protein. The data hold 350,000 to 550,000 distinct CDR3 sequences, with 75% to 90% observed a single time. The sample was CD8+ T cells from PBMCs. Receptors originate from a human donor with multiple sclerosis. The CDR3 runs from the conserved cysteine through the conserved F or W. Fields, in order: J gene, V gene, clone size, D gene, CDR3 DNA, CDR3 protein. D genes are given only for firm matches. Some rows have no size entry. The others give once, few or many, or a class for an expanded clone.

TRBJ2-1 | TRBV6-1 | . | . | TGTGCCAGCACCCCAATTTGGGGGGCCTCCTACAATGAGCAGTTCTTC | CASTPIWGASYNEQFF
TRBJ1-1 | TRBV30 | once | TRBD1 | TGTGCCTGGACCAGGGGGGGAACTGAAGCTTTCTTT | CAWTRGGTEAFF
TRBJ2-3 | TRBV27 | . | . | TGTGCCAGCAGTTTCCATAGGGACCTGTTCCCCACAGATACGCAGTATTTT | CASSFHRDLFPTDTQYF
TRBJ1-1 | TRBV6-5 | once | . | TGTGCCAGCAGTCCCGGGGAGGTCACTGAAGCTTTCTTT | CASSPGEVTEAFF
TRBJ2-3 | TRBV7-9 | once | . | TGTGCCAGCAGCTCCCCTGCGCTCACAGATACGCAGTATTTT | CASSSPALTDTQYF
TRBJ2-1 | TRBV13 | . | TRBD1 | TGTGCCAGCAGCACCGACAGGGGCGGTGAGCAGTTCTTC | CASSTDRGGEQFF
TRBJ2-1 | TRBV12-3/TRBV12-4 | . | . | TGTGCCAGCAGCCCCTACTCCGGGAATGAGCAGTTCTTC | CASSPYSGNEQFF
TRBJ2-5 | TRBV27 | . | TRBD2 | TGTGCCAGCAGTTTAAGTCTAGCGGGGGGAACCCAAGAGACCCAGTACTTC | CASSLSLAGGTQETQYF
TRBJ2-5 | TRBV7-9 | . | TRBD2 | TGTGCCAGCAGCTTAGATTGGGAGGGCCGAGAGACCCAGTACTTC | CASSLDWEGRETQYF
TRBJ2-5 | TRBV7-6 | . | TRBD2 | TGTGCCAGCAGCTTAGACATAGCGGGCATTGAGGAGACCCAGTACTTC | CASSLDIAGIEETQYF
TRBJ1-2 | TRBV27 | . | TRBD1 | TGTGCCAGCAGTTTAACGAGCAGGGGGTACGGCTACACCTTC | CASSLTSRGYGYTF
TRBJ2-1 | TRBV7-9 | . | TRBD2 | TGTGCCAGCAGCCAGGGCTCTAGCGGGAGTACGTATGAGCAGTTCTTC | CASSQGSSGSTYEQFF
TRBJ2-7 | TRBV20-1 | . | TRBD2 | TGCAGTGCTAGAGCGGGACTAGGGGACATCTCCTACGAGCAGTACTTC | CSARAGLGDISYEQYF
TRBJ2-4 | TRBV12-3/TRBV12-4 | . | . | TGTGCCAGCAGTTTCGGTGCATACCGGGTAGCCAAAAACATTCAGTACTTC | CASSFGAYRVAKNIQYF
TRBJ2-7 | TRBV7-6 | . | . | TGTGCCAGCAGCTTAGATCCTTCTACCTACGAGCAGTACTTC | CASSLDPSTYEQYF
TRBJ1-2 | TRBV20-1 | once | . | TGCAGTGCTAGGGCGCGGCAGTTGGACTATGGCTACACCTTC | CSARARQLDYGYTF
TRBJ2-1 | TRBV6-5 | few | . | TGTGCCAGCAGTTTCTACAGGGCTTCTTTGAACAATGAGCAGTTCTTC | CASSFYRASLNNEQFF
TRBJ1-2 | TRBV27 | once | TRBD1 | TGTGCCAGCAGTCCCTGGGACAGTTCTAACTATGGCTACACCTTC | CASSPWDSSNYGYTF
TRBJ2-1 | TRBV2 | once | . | TGTGCCAGCCCCCCACTCGATTCGAGCTCCTACAATGAGCAGTTCTTC | CASPPLDSSSYNEQFF
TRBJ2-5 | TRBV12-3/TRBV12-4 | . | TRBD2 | TGTGCCAGCAGTCTCCTGGGGACTAGGGGGGGGACCCAGTACTTC | CASSLLGTRGGTQYF
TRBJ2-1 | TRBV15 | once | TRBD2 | TGTGCCACCAGGGAAGCGGGGAGCTCCTACAATGAGCAGTTCTTC | CATREAGSSYNEQFF
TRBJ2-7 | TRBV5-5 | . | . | TGTGCCAGCAGCTTGAACTCGGAAAGGTTCGAGCAGTACTTC | CASSLNSERFEQYF
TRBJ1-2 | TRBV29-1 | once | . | TGCAGCGTTGACGGTGACGAAACTGGTGGCTACACCTTC | CSVDGDETGGYTF
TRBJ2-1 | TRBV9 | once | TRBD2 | TGTGCCAGCAGCGTAGGCAGCGGGGTGAGCTCCTACAATGAGCAGTTCTTC | CASSVGSGVSSYNEQFF
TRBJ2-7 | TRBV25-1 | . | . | TGTGCCAGCAGCCAACCGGGCCGACGGACCTACGAGCAGTACTTC | CASSQPGRRTYEQYF
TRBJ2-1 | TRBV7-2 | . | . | TGTGCCAGCAGCTCCACTAGCTGGGTCTCCAATGAGCAGTTCTTC | CASSSTSWVSNEQFF
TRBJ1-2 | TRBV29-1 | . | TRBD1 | TGCAGCGTTGTTCAACAGGGGGTGTTCTATGGCTACACCTTC | CSVVQQGVFYGYTF
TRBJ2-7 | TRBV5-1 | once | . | TGCGCCAGCAGCTCTAGTCCGGAACGCCCCTCCTACGAGCAGTACTTC | CASSSSPERPSYEQYF
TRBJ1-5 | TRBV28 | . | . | TGTGCCAGCAGTTTGGTGCCACCGAATAGCAATCAGCCCCAGCATTTT | CASSLVPPNSNQPQHF
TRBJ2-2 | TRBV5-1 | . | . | TGCGCCAGCAGCTTGGCCCCTAGCGATGGGAGTGGCGGGGAGCTGTTTTTT | CASSLAPSDGSGGELFF
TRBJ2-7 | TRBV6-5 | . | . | TGTGCCAGCAGTTACTCGGGGCCCAACGAGCAGTACTTC | CASSYSGPNEQYF
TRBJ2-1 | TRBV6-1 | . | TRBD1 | TGTGCCAGCAGGGACAGGGGTCCCTACAATGAGCAGTTCTTC | CASRDRGPYNEQFF
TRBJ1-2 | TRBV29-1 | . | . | TGCAGCGTCGCCGGGCCCGGGTATGGCTACACCTTC | CSVAGPGYGYTF
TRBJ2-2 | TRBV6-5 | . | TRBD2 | TGTGCCAGCAGTTACTCGGCGGGAGAAGTATCCGGGGAGCTGTTTTTT | CASSYSAGEVSGELFF
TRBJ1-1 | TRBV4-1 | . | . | TGCGCCAGCAGCCAATCACCTTCGGGTGCTAGTGAAGCTTTCTTT | CASSQSPSGASEAFF
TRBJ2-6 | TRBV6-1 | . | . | TGTGCCAGCACCACAATGACTGGGGCCAACGTCCTGACTTTC | CASTTMTGANVLTF
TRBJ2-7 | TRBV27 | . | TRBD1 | TGTGCCAGCGGAACCGGGACAGGGAGATTCGAGCAGTACTTC | CASGTGTGRFEQYF
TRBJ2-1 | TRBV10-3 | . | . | TGTGCCATCAGTGAGGGGTCTGGCGGGACCCTGGCCAATGAGCAGTTCTTC | CAISEGSGGTLANEQFF
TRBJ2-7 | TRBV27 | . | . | TGTGCCAGCAGTTTATCGGCAGGGACACTCCACGAGCAGTACTTC | CASSLSAGTLHEQYF
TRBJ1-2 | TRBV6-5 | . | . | TGTGCCAGCGGGGGGTTTGCGAACTATGGCTACACCTTC | CASGGFANYGYTF
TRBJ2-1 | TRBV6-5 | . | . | TGTGCCAGCAGTTACTCCCGGCCGAAACCCATCCATGAGCAGTTCTTC | CASSYSRPKPIHEQFF
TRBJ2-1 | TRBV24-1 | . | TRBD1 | TGTGCCACCAGTCGGATCCCGGGACAGGAGACCAATGAGCAGTTCTTC | CATSRIPGQETNEQFF
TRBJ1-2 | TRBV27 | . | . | TGTGCCAGCAGTTTAATAGGGGGTGGAGGCTACACCTTC | CASSLIGGGGYTF
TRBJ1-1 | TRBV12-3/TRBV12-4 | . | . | TGTGCCAGCAGTTTGGGAGGGGGGGCGACTGAAGCTTTCTTT | CASSLGGGATEAFF
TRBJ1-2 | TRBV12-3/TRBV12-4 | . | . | TGTGCCAGCAGTTCTTTGACGGACTATGGCTACACCTTC | CASSSLTDYGYTF
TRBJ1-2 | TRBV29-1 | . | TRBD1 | TGCAGCGTTGTCGAGGGGGCGATCATGGGCTACACCTTC | CSVVEGAIMGYTF
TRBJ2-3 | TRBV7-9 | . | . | TGTGCCAGCAGCTTAGTGCTTTCTAGCACAGATACGCAGTATTTT | CASSLVLSSTDTQYF
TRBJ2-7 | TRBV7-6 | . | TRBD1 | TGTGCCAGCAGCTTAGCTGCCAGGGGGCCCTCCTACGAGCAGTACTTC | CASSLAARGPSYEQYF
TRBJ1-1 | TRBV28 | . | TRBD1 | TGTGCCAGCAGTAAGTGGACAGGGGGCATAGACACTGAAGCTTTCTTT | CASSKWTGGIDTEAFF
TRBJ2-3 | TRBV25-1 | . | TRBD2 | TGTGCCAGCAGTGAATATAAGACTAGCGGGGGCCTAAGCACAGATACGCAGTATTTT | CASSEYKTSGGLSTDTQYF
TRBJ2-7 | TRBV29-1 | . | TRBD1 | TGCAGCGGAAAGACAGGGGCCTCCTACGAGCAGTACTTC | CSGKTGASYEQYF